One T cell receptor beta chain is described in this entry. Its target is not known. Assay used: immunoSEQ multiplex PCR; TCRdb lists only in-frame clones, some missing. The sample lists roughly 36,000 clones, around 89% occurring once. This sample was included in a study of a mutant IDH1 vaccine in newly diagnosed glioma. On the study more broadly: Vaccines were first given 4-6 weeks after radiotherapy alone, or with temozolomide cycles. A roughly 62% male, approximately 38% female split and a mean age of about 43 years characterized treated patients.

The time point denotes: week 23, last vaccination. Mutant IDH1 20-mer peptide, at 300 ug, made up each vaccine dose, with topical imiquimod. V dropped 5 bases and J dropped 7; count of bases not matched to a gene: 7. CDR1 is SGHTA and CDR2 is FQGTGA in the germline V gene. The CDR3 covers 14 residues. The specimen was PBMCs, collected from a glioma patient whose treatment included an IDH1 peptide vaccine. The TCR originated in a man in his forties or fifties with glioma. The J gene is TRBJ2-5, the V gene TRBV7-3, with 10 bases that match TRBD2. The CDR3 nucleotides read TGTGCCAGCAGCCCTAGCGGGAGTTCGGTGACCCAGTACTTC. Its protein product is CASSPSGSSVTQYF.